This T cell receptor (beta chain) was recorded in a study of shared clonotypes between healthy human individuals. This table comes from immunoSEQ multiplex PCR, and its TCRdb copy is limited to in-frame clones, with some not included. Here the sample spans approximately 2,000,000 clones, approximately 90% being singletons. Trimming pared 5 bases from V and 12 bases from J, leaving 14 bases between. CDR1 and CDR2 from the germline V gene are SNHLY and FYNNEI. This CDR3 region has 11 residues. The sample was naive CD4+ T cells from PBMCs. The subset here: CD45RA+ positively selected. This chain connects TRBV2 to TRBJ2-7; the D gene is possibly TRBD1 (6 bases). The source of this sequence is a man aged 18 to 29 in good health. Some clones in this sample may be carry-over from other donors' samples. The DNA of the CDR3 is TGTGCCAGCAGTACAGGGTCCTCTTCGTACTTC. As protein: CASSTGSSSYF.